Listed below are T cell receptor beta chains from one sample, sequenced in a study of chemoradiotherapy in HPV16-positive cancers. Assay used: immunoSEQ multiplex PCR; TCRdb lists only in-frame clones, some missing. The sample has 15,000 to 20,000 clones, roughly 90% seen once. This material consisted of blood, taken from a patient who underwent chemoradiotherapy. The receptor source for this set is a human donor with HPV-associated anogenital cancer. Both conserved end residues are part of each CDR3. Each record gives: D gene, V gene, J gene, clone size, CDR3 protein, CDR3 DNA. The D gene is left open where the match is weak. Clone size appears in some rows only: once, few, many, or a class for an expanded clone.

d_gene: NA
v_gene: TRBV7-2
j_gene: TRBJ1-1
abundance: NA
CDR3aa: CASSFRGPGTEAFF
CDR3nt: TGTGCCAGCAGCTTCCGGGGGCCGGGGACTGAAGCTTTCTTT

d_gene: TRBD1
v_gene: TRBV2
j_gene: TRBJ2-3
abundance: NA
CDR3aa: CASSEGTGRRIGTQYF
CDR3nt: TGTGCCAGCAGTGAAGGGACAGGTCGTAGGATAGGTACGCAGTATTTT

d_gene: NA
v_gene: TRBV5-8
j_gene: TRBJ2-3
abundance: NA
CDR3aa: CASSLGGANTDTQYF
CDR3nt: TGTGCCAGCAGCTTGGGCGGGGCAAACACAGATACGCAGTATTTT

d_gene: NA
v_gene: TRBV11-2
j_gene: TRBJ2-5
abundance: once
CDR3aa: CASSHARLNGETQYF
CDR3nt: TGTGCCAGCAGCCATGCAAGACTTAATGGGGAGACCCAGTACTTC

d_gene: NA
v_gene: TRBV19
j_gene: TRBJ1-6
abundance: NA
CDR3aa: CASSTFLGEGSPLHF
CDR3nt: TGTGCCAGTAGTACCTTCTTGGGGGAGGGATCACCCCTCCACTTT

d_gene: NA
v_gene: TRBV7-9
j_gene: TRBJ2-3
abundance: once
CDR3aa: CASEGVSGSGPTDTQYF
CDR3nt: TGTGCCAGCGAGGGAGTTTCGGGGTCAGGGCCCACAGATACGCAGTATTTT

d_gene: TRBD2
v_gene: TRBV5-5
j_gene: TRBJ2-5
abundance: NA
CDR3aa: CASSLALAGGRETQYF
CDR3nt: TGTGCCAGCAGCTTGGCCCTAGCGGGGGGGCGGGAGACCCAGTACTTC

d_gene: NA
v_gene: TRBV13
j_gene: TRBJ2-7
abundance: NA
CDR3aa: CASSSGLSYEQYF
CDR3nt: TGTGCCAGCAGCTCGGGACTCTCCTACGAGCAGTACTTC

d_gene: NA
v_gene: TRBV6-5
j_gene: TRBJ1-3
abundance: NA
CDR3aa: CASRRGAGNTIYF
CDR3nt: TGTGCCAGCCGGAGGGGAGCTGGAAACACCATATATTTT

d_gene: NA
v_gene: TRBV2
j_gene: TRBJ2-3
abundance: once
CDR3aa: CASSEALIWGSTDTQYF
CDR3nt: TGTGCCAGCAGTGAAGCCCTCATTTGGGGTAGCACAGATACGCAGTATTTT

d_gene: NA
v_gene: TRBV13
j_gene: TRBJ1-4
abundance: NA
CDR3aa: CASSLGEAEKLFF
CDR3nt: TGTGCCAGCAGCTTAGGGGAGGCTGAAAAACTGTTTTTT

d_gene: NA
v_gene: TRBV27
j_gene: TRBJ1-3
abundance: NA
CDR3aa: CASLGLSSGNTIYF
CDR3nt: TGTGCCAGCCTGGGTCTGAGCTCTGGAAACACCATATATTTT

d_gene: NA
v_gene: TRBV5-1
j_gene: TRBJ2-1
abundance: NA
CDR3aa: CASSLVQYNEQFF
CDR3nt: TGCGCCAGCAGCTTGGTCCAATACAATGAGCAGTTCTTC